Here is one T cell receptor (beta chain) with its context. This table comes from immunoSEQ multiplex PCR, and its TCRdb copy is limited to in-frame clones, with some not included. There are around 25,000 clones in the sample; approximately 89% occur only once, and just under 20% lies in the top ten. Germline V gene lookup returns CDR1 MDHEN and CDR2 SYDVKM. The CDR3 runs to 16 residues. Trimming stripped 5 bases from V and 4 bases from J, with 18 bases between. These data come from a study of blood T cell repertoires in COVID-19. The origin of this receptor is a human donor in a cohort sampled during active COVID-19. The specimen was peripheral blood. The V call is TRBV28, the J call TRBJ2-1; D is ambiguous. In nucleotides, the CDR3 is TGTGCCAGCAGTGCCCGTCGGTTGGCGGTATACAATGAGCAGTTCTTC. This codes for CASSARRLAVYNEQFF. Together with reference TRBV28 and TRBJ2-1, the CDR3 gives the full variable domain: DVKVTQSSRYLVKRTGEKVFLECVQDMDHENMFWYRQDPGLGLRLIYFSYDVKMKEKGDIPEGYSVSREKKERFSLILESASTNQTSMYLCASSARRLAVYNEQFFGPGTRLTVL.